This T cell receptor beta chain was sequenced in a study of CD8+ T cells in alopecia areata. cDNA prepared by RNA extraction and subsequent reverse transcription served as the template for sequencing. Clones were read by immunoSEQ multiplex PCR, and TCRdb kept only the in-frame ones, dropping some. Of about 210,000 clones listed, around 65% are singletons. Germline V gene sequence: CDR1 SGHRS, CDR2 YFSETQ. The CDR3 runs 19 residues. The V and J ends lost 4 bases and 2 bases respectively, with 22 bases between them. Treatment defined: oral pan-JAK inhibitor, 5-10 mg twice daily. The sequencing here drew on CD4+ T cells sorted from blood, taken at week 4, from a patient treated with tofacitinib. This chain uses TRBV5-1 with TRBJ2-6, with a possible D match to TRBD2 (7 bases). The TCR originated in a human donor with alopecia areata. The CDR3 DNA reads as TGCGCCAGCAGCCCCCCGGGGGCTAGCGGATCAACTGGGGCCAACGTCCTGACTTTC. This codes for CASSPPGASGSTGANVLTF.